This T cell receptor (beta chain) was retrieved from a study of cytomegalovirus exposure and HLA in healthy donors. Turning to the study itself: Around 80 million unique TCR sequences came from HLA-typed donors in an early release. Regarding the study as a whole: Near-uniform donor sequencing depth was presumed by presence/absence analyses.

This clone showed up just a few times. The antigen is unknown. Germline CDR1 and CDR2: MNHEY and SMNVEV (reference sequence). Trimming shortened V by 4 bases and J by 2 bases, and 15 bases separated the two germline ends. This CDR3 spans 15 amino acids. With 60 Vbeta and 13 Jbeta primers, the PCR was carried out. The protocol was immunoSEQ multiplex PCR, while the TCRdb copy is restricted to in-frame clones and leaves out a portion. Of 110,000 or so clones in the sample, approximately 81% are singletons; the top ten hold around 2.3%. Donors were ostensibly healthy at sampling, although undocumented immune exposures were probable.

The V and J genes are TRBV27 and TRBJ2-7, with D maybe TRBD1 (6 bases). This receptor was identified in a woman in her 40s in good health and CMV-seronegative. What was sequenced was PBMCs. The CDR3 DNA reads as TGTGCCAGCAGTTCAGAACCCGGGACAACCTACGAGCAGTACTTC. Its protein is CASSSEPGTTYEQYF.